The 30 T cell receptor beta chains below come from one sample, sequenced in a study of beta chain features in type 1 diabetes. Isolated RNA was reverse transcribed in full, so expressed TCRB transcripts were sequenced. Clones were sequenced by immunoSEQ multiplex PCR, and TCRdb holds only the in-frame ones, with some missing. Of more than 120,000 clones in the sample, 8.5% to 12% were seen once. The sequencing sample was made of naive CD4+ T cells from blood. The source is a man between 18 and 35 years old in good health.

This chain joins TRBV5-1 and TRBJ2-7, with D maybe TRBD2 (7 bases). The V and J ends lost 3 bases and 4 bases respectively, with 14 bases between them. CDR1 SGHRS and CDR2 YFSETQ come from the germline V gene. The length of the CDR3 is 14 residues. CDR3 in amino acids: CASSYGGPQYEQYF. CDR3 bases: TGCGCCAGCAGCTACGGGGGGCCCCAGTACGAGCAGTACTTC. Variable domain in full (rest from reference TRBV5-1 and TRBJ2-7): KAGVTQTPRYLIKTRGQQVTLSCSPISGHRSVSWYQQTPGQGLQFLFEYFSETQRNKGNFPGRFSGRQFSNSRSEMNVSTLELGDSALYLCASSYGGPQYEQYFGPGTRLTVT.

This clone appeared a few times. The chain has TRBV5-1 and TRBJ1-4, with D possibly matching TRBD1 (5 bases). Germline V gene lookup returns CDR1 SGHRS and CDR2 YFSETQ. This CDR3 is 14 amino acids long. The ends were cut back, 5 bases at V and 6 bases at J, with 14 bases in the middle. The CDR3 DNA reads TGCGCCAGCAGGGGGCTCCGAGATGATGAAAAACTGTTTTTT. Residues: CASRGLRDDEKLFF.

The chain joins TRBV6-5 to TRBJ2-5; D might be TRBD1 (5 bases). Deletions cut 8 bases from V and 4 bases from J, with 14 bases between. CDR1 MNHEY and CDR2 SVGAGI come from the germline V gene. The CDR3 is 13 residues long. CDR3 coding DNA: TGTGCCAGCTTTAGTCGGACATCAGAGACCCAGTACTTC. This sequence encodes CASFSRTSETQYF.

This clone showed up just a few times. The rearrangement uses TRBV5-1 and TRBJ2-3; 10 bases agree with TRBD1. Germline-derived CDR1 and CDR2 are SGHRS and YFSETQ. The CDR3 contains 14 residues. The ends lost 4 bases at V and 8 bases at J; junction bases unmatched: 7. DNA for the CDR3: TGCGCCAGCAGCGAAGGGACAGGGGTTGCTACGCAGTATTTT. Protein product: CASSEGTGVATQYF. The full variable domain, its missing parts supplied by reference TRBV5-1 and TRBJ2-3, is KAGVTQTPRYLIKTRGQQVTLSCSPISGHRSVSWYQQTPGQGLQFLFEYFSETQRNKGNFPGRFSGRQFSNSRSEMNVSTLELGDSALYLCASSEGTGVATQYFGPGTRLTVL.

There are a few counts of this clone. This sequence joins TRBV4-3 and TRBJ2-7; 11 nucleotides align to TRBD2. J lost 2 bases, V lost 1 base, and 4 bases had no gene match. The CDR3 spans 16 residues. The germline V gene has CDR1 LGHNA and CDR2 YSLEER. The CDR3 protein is CASSQGLAGTTYEQYF. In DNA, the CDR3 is TGCGCCAGCAGCCAAGGACTAGCGGGGACCACCTACGAGCAGTACTTC.

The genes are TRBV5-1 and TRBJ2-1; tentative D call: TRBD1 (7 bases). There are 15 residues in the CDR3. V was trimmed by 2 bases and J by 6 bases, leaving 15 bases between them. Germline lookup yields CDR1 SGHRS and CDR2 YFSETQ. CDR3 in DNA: TGCGCCAGCAGCTTCGGCCCAGGGGGAGGCAATGAGCAGTTCTTC. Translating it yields CASSFGPGGGNEQFF.

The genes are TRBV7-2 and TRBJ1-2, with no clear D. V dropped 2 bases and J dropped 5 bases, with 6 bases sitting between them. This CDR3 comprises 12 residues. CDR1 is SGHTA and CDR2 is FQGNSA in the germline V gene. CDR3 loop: CASSLRTYGYTF. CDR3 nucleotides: TGTGCCAGCAGCTTACGGACTTATGGCTACACCTTC.

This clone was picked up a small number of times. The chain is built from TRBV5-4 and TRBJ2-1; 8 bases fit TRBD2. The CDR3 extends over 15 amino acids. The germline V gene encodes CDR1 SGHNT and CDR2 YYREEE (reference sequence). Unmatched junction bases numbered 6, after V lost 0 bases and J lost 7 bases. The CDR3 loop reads CASSLELLAGNEQFF. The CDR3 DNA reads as TGTGCCAGCAGCTTGGAGCTCTTAGCGGGAAATGAGCAGTTCTTC.

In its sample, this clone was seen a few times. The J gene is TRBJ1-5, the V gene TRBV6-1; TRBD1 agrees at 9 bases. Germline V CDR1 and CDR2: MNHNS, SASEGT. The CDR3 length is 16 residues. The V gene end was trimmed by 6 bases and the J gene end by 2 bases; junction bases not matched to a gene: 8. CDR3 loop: CASREPGQGGNQPQHF. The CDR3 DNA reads TGTGCCAGCAGAGAACCGGGACAGGGTGGCAATCAGCCCCAGCATTTT.

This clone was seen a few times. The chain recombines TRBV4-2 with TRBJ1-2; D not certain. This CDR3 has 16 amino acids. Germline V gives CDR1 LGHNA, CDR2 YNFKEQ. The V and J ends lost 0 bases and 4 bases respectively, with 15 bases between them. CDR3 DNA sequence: TGTGCCAGCAGCCAAGATGCCGCCTCGCTCGGCTATGGCTACACCTTC. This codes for CASSQDAASLGYGYTF.

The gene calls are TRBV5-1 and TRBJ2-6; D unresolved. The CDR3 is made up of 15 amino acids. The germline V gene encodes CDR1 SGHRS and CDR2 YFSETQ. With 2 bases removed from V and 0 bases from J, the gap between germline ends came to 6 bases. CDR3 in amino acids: CASSFGPSGANVLTF. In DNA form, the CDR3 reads TGCGCCAGCAGCTTTGGGCCCTCTGGGGCCAACGTCCTGACTTTC.

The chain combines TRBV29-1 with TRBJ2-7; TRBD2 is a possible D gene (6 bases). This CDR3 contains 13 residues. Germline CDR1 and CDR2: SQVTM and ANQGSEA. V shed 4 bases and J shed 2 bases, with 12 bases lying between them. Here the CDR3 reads CSVVGLLAYEQYF. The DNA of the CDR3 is TGCAGCGTTGTGGGACTTTTGGCCTACGAGCAGTACTTC.

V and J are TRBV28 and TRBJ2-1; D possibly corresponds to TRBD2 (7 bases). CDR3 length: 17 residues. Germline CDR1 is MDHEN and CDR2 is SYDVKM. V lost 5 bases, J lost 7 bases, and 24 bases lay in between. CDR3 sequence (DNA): TGTGCCAGCAGTCAATACACAGGGCGGGGGTTGGGGAATGAGCAGTTCTTC. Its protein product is CASSQYTGRGLGNEQFF.

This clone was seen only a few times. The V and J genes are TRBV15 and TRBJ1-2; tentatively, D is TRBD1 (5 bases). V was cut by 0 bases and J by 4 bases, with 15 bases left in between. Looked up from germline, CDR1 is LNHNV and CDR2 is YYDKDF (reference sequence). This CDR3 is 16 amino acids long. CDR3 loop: CATSRDFDSYSYGYTF. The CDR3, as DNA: TGTGCCACCAGCAGAGATTTCGACAGTTATTCCTATGGCTACACCTTC.

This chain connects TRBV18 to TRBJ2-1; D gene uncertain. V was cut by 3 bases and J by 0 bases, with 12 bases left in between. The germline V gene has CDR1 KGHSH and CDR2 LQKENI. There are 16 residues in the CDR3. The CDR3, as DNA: TGTGCCAGCTCACCTTGGAGCAAGAGCTCCTACAATGAGCAGTTCTTC. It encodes CASSPWSKSSYNEQFF.

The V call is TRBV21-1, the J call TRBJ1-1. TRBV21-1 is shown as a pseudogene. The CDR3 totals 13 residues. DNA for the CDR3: TGTGCCAGCAGCAAAGCCGGGAGTCGGGAAGCTTTCTTT. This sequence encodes CASSKAGSREAFF.

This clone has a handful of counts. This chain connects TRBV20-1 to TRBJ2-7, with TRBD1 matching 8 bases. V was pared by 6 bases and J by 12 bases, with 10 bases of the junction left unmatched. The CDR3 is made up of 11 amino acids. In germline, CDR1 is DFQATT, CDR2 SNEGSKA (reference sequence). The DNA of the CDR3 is TGCAGTGCCCCGACAGGGGCCGGCAGGTACTTC. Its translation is CSAPTGAGRYF.

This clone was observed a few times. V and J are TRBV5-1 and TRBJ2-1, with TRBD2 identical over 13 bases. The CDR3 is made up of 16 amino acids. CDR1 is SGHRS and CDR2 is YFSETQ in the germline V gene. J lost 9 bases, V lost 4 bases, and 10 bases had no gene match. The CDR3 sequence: CASSPTSGGAKSEQFF. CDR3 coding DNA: TGCGCCAGCAGCCCAACTAGCGGGGGGGCCAAGAGTGAGCAGTTCTTC. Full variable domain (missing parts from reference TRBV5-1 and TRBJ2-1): KAGVTQTPRYLIKTRGQQVTLSCSPISGHRSVSWYQQTPGQGLQFLFEYFSETQRNKGNFPGRFSGRQFSNSRSEMNVSTLELGDSALYLCASSPTSGGAKSEQFFGPGTRLTVL.

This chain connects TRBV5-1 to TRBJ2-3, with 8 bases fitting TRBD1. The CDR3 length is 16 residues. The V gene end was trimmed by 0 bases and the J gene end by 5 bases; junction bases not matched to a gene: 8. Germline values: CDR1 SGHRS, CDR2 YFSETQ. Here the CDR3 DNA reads TGCGCCAGCAGCTTGGCTACCCAGGGGGCGGGAGATACGCAGTATTTT. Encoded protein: CASSLATQGAGDTQYF.

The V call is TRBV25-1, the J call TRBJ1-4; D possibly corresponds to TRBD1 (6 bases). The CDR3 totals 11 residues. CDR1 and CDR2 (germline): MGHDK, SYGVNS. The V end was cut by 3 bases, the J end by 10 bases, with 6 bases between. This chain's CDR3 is CASSEGAKLFF. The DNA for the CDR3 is TGTGCCAGCAGTGAGGGGGCAAAACTGTTTTTT.

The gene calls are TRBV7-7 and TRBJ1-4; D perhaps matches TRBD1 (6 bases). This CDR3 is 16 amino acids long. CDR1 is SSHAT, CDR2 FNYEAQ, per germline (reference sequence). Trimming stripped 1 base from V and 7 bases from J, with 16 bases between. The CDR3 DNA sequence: TGTGCCAGCAGCTTAGGTTTGCAGGGGCCGGGTGAAAAACTGTTTTTT. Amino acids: CASSLGLQGPGEKLFF.

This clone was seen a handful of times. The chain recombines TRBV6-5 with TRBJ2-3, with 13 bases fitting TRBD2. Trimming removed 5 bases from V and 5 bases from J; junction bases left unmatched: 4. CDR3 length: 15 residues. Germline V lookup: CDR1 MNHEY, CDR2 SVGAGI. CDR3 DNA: TGTGCCAGCAGTACTACTAGCGGGGGGGTAGATACGCAGTATTTT. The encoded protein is CASSTTSGGVDTQYF.

CDR3 sequence (DNA): TGTGCCAGCAGCGTAGATCCAGGGGGCTACGAGCAGTACTTC. Amino acids: CASSVDPGGYEQYF. This sequence joins TRBV9 and TRBJ2-7; 7 nucleotides align to TRBD1. Germline CDR1 and CDR2: SGDLS and YYNGEE. J gave up 3 bases and V 0 bases, and 3 bases lay outside the gene matches. The CDR3 spans 14 residues.

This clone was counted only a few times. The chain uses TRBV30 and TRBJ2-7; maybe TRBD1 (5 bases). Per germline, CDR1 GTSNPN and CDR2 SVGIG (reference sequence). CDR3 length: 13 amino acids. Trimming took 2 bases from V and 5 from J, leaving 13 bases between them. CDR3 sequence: CAWSTLGVNEQYF. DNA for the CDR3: TGTGCCTGGAGTACCTTAGGGGTCAACGAGCAGTACTTC.

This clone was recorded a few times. The CDR3 sequence: CASSLSAGSQGYTF. CDR3 sequence (DNA): TGTGCCAGCAGCTTATCAGCAGGCTCACAGGGCTACACCTTC. This chain connects TRBV7-3 to TRBJ1-2; no firm D call. Germline values: CDR1 SGHTA, CDR2 FQGTGA. Between the trimmed V and J ends, which lost 2 bases and 8 bases, there was a span of 15 bases. The CDR3 has 14 amino acids.

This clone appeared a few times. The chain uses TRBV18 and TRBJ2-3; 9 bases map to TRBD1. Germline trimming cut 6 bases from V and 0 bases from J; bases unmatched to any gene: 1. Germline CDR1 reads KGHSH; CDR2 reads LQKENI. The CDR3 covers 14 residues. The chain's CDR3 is CASSGTGSTDTQYF. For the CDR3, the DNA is TGTGCCAGCTCTGGGACAGGGAGCACAGATACGCAGTATTTT.

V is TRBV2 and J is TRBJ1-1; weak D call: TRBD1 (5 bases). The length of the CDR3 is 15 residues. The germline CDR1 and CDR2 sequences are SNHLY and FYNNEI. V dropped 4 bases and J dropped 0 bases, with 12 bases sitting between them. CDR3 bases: TGTGCCAGCAGTGGGCCCCTGGACATGAACACTGAAGCTTTCTTT. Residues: CASSGPLDMNTEAFF. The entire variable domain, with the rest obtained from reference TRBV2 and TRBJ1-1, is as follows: EPEVTQTPSHQVTQMGQEVILRCVPISNHLYFYWYRQILGQKVEFLVSFYNNEISEKSEIFDDQFSVERPDGSNFTLKIRSTKLEDSAMYFCASSGPLDMNTEAFFGQGTRLTVV.

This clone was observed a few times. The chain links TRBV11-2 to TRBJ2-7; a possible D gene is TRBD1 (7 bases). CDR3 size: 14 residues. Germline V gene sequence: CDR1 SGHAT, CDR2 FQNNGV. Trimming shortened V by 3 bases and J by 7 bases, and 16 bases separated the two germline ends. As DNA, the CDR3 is TGTGCCAGCAGCTTCCACGAGGGGGCGGGGGAGCAGTACTTC. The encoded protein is CASSFHEGAGEQYF. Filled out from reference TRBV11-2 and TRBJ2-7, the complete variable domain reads EAGVAQSPRYKIIEKRQSVAFWCNPISGHATLYWYQQILGQGPKLLIQFQNNGVVDDSQLPKDRFSAERLKGVDSTLKIQPAKLEDSAVYLCASSFHEGAGEQYFGPGTRLTVT.

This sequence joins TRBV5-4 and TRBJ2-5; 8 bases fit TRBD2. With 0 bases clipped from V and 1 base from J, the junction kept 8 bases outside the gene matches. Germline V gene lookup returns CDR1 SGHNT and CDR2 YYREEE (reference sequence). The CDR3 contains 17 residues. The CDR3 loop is CASSLGGRRGAQETQYF. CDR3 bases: TGTGCCAGCAGCTTGGGGGGTCGGCGGGGGGCCCAAGAGACCCAGTACTTC.

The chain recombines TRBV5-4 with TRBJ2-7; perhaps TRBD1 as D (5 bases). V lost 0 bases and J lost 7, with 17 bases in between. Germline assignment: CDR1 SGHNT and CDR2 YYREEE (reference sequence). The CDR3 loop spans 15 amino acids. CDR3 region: CASSLGLGRALEQYF. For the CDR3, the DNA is TGTGCCAGCAGCTTGGGGCTAGGCAGGGCTTTGGAGCAGTACTTC. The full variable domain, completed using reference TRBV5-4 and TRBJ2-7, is ETGVTQSPTHLIKTRGQQVTLRCSSQSGHNTVSWYQQALGQGPQFIFQYYREEENGRGNFPPRFSGLQFPNYSSELNVNALELDDSALYLCASSLGLGRALEQYFGPGTRLTVT.